This is a list of T cell receptor beta chains from one sample in a study of OX40 agonist ivuxolimab in advanced cancers. The assay was immunoSEQ multiplex PCR, and TCRdb's table has in-frame clones only and misses some. The repertoire has more than 90,000 clones, around 83% of them found once; the top ten carry over 1.3%. The sample consisted of CD4+ or CD8+ T cells sorted from blood, taken in a trial of the OX40 agonist ivuxolimab. These receptors all come from an adult with an advanced solid tumor such as melanoma, head and neck, liver or kidney cancer. CDR3s include the opening cysteine and the closing phenylalanine or tryptophan. The D gene is left open where the match is weak. Clone size, where shown, is once, few, many, or a class for clones that have expanded.

length: 13; D: -; V: TRBV7-7; J: TRBJ2-5; size: -; DNA: TGTGCCAGCAGCACCCCCGGAGGGAAGACCCAGTACTTC; CDR3: CASSTPGGKTQYF
length: 16; D: TRBD2; V: TRBV7-3; J: TRBJ2-2; size: once; DNA: TGTGCCAGCAGCTCAACTAGCGGGGCGGGGTCCGGGGAGCTGTTTTTT; CDR3: CASSSTSGAGSGELFF
length: 14; D: -; V: TRBV11-1; J: TRBJ1-1; size: -; DNA: TGTGCCAGCAGCTTACCATCTCCGGGTACTGAAGCTTTCTTT; CDR3: CASSLPSPGTEAFF
length: 15; D: TRBD1; V: TRBV11-1; J: TRBJ2-7; size: -; DNA: TGTGCCAGCAGCCGGGGACAGGGTGCCCCCTACGAGCAGTACTTC; CDR3: CASSRGQGAPYEQYF
length: 12; D: -; V: TRBV25-1; J: TRBJ2-7; size: -; DNA: TGTGCCAGCAGTGACGGTCCCTACGAGCAGTACTTC; CDR3: CASSDGPYEQYF
length: 14; D: TRBD1; V: TRBV6-1; J: TRBJ2-7; size: -; DNA: TGTGCCAGCCGATTCGGGACAGGGGACTACGAGCAGTACTTC; CDR3: CASRFGTGDYEQYF
length: 16; D: -; V: TRBV4-3; J: TRBJ2-1; size: -; DNA: TGCGCCAGCAGCCAATTCTTGGGGGAGGCATACAATGAGCAGTTCTTC; CDR3: CASSQFLGEAYNEQFF
length: 18; D: -; V: TRBV19; J: TRBJ1-5; size: -; DNA: TGTGCCAGTAGTATGCCCCCCCGACACAGATATAGCAATCAGCCCCAGCATTTT; CDR3: CASSMPPRHRYSNQPQHF
length: 14; D: -; V: TRBV15; J: TRBJ2-2; size: -; DNA: TGTGCCACCAGCAGACCCAGGGAATCCGGGGAGCTGTTTTTT; CDR3: CATSRPRESGELFF
length: 16; D: TRBD2; V: TRBV4-2; J: TRBJ2-1; size: -; DNA: TGTGCCAGCAGCCAAACCACTAGCGGGACGTACAATGAGCAGTTCTTC; CDR3: CASSQTTSGTYNEQFF
length: 13; D: TRBD2; V: TRBV25-1; J: TRBJ2-7; size: -; DNA: TGTGCCAGCGGGACTAGCGGGATCGGCGAGCAGTACTTC; CDR3: CASGTSGIGEQYF
length: 12; D: -; V: TRBV30; J: TRBJ1-5; size: -; DNA: TGTGCCTGGAGTGTACAGGGTCAGCCCCAGCATTTT; CDR3: CAWSVQGQPQHF
length: 14; D: -; V: TRBV30; J: TRBJ2-3; size: -; DNA: TGTGCCTGGTCCCTTGCCCGTCGGTCAGATACGCAGTATTTT; CDR3: CAWSLARRSDTQYF
length: 15; D: -; V: TRBV7-8; J: TRBJ1-2; size: -; DNA: TGTGCCAGCAGTCCTCCCAACGGACAGAACTATGGCTACACCTTC; CDR3: CASSPPNGQNYGYTF
length: 14; D: -; V: TRBV5-5; J: TRBJ2-7; size: -; DNA: TGTGCCAGCAGCTTGGTCGGCAGCCTCTACGAGCAGTACTTC; CDR3: CASSLVGSLYEQYF
length: 14; D: -; V: TRBV10-3; J: TRBJ1-1; size: -; DNA: TGTGCCATCAGTGAAACAGGGAGGGGCACTGAAGCTTTCTTT; CDR3: CAISETGRGTEAFF
length: 12; D: -; V: TRBV18; J: TRBJ2-7; size: few; DNA: TGTGCCAGCTCACCAGGGGGCTACGAGCAGTACTTC; CDR3: CASSPGGYEQYF
length: 13; D: -; V: TRBV25-1; J: TRBJ2-5; size: -; DNA: TGTGCCAGCGGCACAGGCATGGGATGGACCCAGTACTTC; CDR3: CASGTGMGWTQYF
length: 15; D: -; V: TRBV15; J: TRBJ1-1; size: few; DNA: TGTGCCACCAGCAGGGGCGGGCCGGGGAGGGCTGAAGCTTTCTTT; CDR3: CATSRGGPGRAEAFF
length: 13; D: -; V: TRBV6-6; J: TRBJ1-2; size: -; DNA: TGTGCCAGCAGACAGGGAGCTAACTATGGCTACACCTTC; CDR3: CASRQGANYGYTF
length: 15; D: TRBD1; V: TRBV6-5; J: TRBJ1-6; size: -; DNA: TGTGCCAGCAGCAGGGAACAGGGGGCTTTTTCACCCCTCCACTTT; CDR3: CASSREQGAFSPLHF
length: 12; D: -; V: TRBV7-2; J: TRBJ1-4; size: few; DNA: TGTGCCAGCAGCTTGGGAGGCGAAAAACTGTTTTTT; CDR3: CASSLGGEKLFF
length: 14; D: -; V: TRBV7-3; J: TRBJ2-2; size: -; DNA: TGTGCCAGTTCGGGACAACCTCACACCGGGGAGCTGTTTTTT; CDR3: CASSGQPHTGELFF
length: 16; D: TRBD1; V: TRBV5-1; J: TRBJ1-4; size: -; DNA: TGCGCCAGCAGCTTGGCAGGGGGACAGGGGAATGAAAAACTGTTTTTT; CDR3: CASSLAGGQGNEKLFF
length: 15; D: -; V: TRBV7-2; J: TRBJ2-7; size: -; DNA: TGTGCCAGCAGCTTAGCGATGGACAGACCATACGAGCAGTACTTC; CDR3: CASSLAMDRPYEQYF
length: 15; D: -; V: TRBV16; J: TRBJ1-1; size: -; DNA: TGTGCCAGCAGCCAATCCGGAACAGGGAGTACTGAAGCTTTCTTT; CDR3: CASSQSGTGSTEAFF
length: 16; D: TRBD2; V: TRBV5-1; J: TRBJ2-1; size: -; DNA: TGCGCCAGCAGCTCTACTATACGGACTAGGACCAATGAGCAGTTCTTC; CDR3: CASSSTIRTRTNEQFF
length: 13; D: -; V: TRBV2; J: TRBJ2-7; size: -; DNA: TGTGCCAGCAGTGTGACAGGGAGGAACGAGCAGTACTTC; CDR3: CASSVTGRNEQYF
length: 10; D: -; V: TRBV6-1; J: TRBJ2-5; size: -; DNA: TGTGCCAGCCTCCTTTCGACCCAGTACTTC; CDR3: CASLLSTQYF
length: 12; D: -; V: TRBV29-1; J: TRBJ2-7; size: -; DNA: TGCAGCGTTGGGGGGTCTTCCTACGAGCAGTACTTC; CDR3: CSVGGSSYEQYF
length: 11; D: -; V: TRBV30; J: TRBJ1-2; size: -; DNA: TGTGCCTGCGTCCCTAACTATGGCTACACCTTC; CDR3: CACVPNYGYTF
length: 13; D: -; V: TRBV7-7; J: TRBJ2-5; size: -; DNA: TGTGCCAGCAGCTTAGGGCAGGGAGGGACCCAGTACTTC; CDR3: CASSLGQGGTQYF